This is a list of T cell receptor beta chains from one sample in a study of T cells in Graves' hyperthyroidism and ophthalmopathy. Via MiXCR, TCRdb re-called the multiplex PCR reads, giving one row per CDR3 protein. The profile shows fewer than 800,000 distinct CDR3 sequences, 16% of them singletons. The sequencing sample was made of blood. The receptors originated from a man aged 18 to 35 with Graves' hyperthyroidism. Both conserved end residues are part of each CDR3.

TRBJ1-2 TRBV2 CASMRDRLANYGYTF
TRBJ2-3 TRBV10-3 CAISESLDSGRPGTDTQYF
TRBJ2-1 TRBV11-2 CASSLGPGQVYNEQFF
TRBJ2-3 TRBV27 CASKGTATADTQYF
TRBJ2-5 TRBV7-9 CASTSRDLSEGTQYF
TRBJ2-1 TRBV7-3 CASSPSGRGNEQFF
TRBJ2-1 TRBV4-1 CASSQQETGYNEQFF
TRBJ2-3 TRBV19 CASTSGSWTDTQYF
TRBJ2-7 TRBV7-8 CASSAMDYPPEQYF
TRBJ2-1 TRBV12-5 CASGTPGRNEQFF